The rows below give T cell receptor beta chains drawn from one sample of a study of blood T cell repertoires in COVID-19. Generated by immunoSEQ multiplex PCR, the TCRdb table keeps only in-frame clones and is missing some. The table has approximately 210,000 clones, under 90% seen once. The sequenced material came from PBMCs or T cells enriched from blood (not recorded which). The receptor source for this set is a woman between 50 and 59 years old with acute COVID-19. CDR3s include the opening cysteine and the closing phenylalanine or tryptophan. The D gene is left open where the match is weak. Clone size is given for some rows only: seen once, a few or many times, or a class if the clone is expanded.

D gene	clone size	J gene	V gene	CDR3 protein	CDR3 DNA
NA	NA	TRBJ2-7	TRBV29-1	CSVSYGDYEQYF	TGCAGCGTGTCCTACGGGGACTACGAGCAGTACTTC
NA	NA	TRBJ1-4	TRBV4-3	CASSQVRQTGGEKLFF	TGCGCCAGCAGCCAAGTCAGACAGACGGGGGGGGAAAAACTGTTTTTT
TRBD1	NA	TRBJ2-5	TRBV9	CASSVTGALPKETQYF	TGTGCCAGCAGCGTGACAGGGGCACTCCCGAAGGAGACCCAGTACTTC
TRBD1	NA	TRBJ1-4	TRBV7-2	CASSPKGGAAPNEKLFF	TGTGCCAGCAGCCCCAAAGGGGGCGCCGCGCCTAATGAAAAACTGTTTTTT
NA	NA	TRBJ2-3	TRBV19	CASTRSGWTDTQYF	TGTGCCAGTACCAGGTCTGGTTGGACAGATACGCAGTATTTT
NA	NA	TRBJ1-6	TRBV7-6	CASSLEPGNSPLHF	TGTGCCAGCAGCTTAGAGCCAGGGAATTCACCCCTCCACTTT
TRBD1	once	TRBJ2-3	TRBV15	CATSRDSGTGGTDTQYF	TGTGCCACCAGCAGAGACTCCGGGACAGGAGGGACAGATACGCAGTATTTT
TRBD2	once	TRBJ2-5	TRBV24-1	CATSDRLAGVGETQYF	TGTGCCACCAGTGACAGATTAGCGGGAGTAGGTGAGACCCAGTACTTC
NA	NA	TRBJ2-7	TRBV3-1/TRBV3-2	CASSQILRTPTYEQYF	TGTGCCAGCAGCCAGATCTTGAGGACACCCACCTACGAGCAGTACTTC
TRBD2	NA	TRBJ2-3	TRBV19	CASSILGLAGPDTQYF	TGTGCCAGTAGTATCTTGGGACTAGCGGGGCCAGATACGCAGTATTTT
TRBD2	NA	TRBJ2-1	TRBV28	CASSLAGGIDEQFF	TGTGCCAGCAGTTTAGCGGGGGGGATCGATGAGCAGTTCTTC
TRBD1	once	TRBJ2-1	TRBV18	CASSPGQGARNEQFF	TGTGCCAGCTCCCCGGGACAGGGGGCGCGGAATGAGCAGTTCTTC
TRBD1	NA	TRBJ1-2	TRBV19	CASSIAGGYYGYTF	TGTGCCAGTAGTATAGCAGGGGGGTACTATGGCTACACCTTC
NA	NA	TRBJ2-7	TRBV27	CASSFGGFYEQYF	TGTGCCAGCAGTTTTGGGGGCTTCTACGAGCAGTACTTC
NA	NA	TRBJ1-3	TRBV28	CASSLGSISGNTIYF	TGTGCCAGCAGTTTGGGCAGTATATCTGGAAACACCATATATTTT
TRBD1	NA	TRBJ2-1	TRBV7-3	CASSSQGASWFF	TGTGCCAGCAGCTCCCAGGGGGCTAGTTGGTTCTTC
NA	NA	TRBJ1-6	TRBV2	CASTPSTNQGSPLHF	TGTGCCAGCACCCCCTCGACAAATCAGGGTTCACCCCTCCACTTT
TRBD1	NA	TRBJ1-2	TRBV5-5	CASRPTGIYGYTF	TGTGCCAGCAGACCGACAGGGATCTATGGCTACACCTTC
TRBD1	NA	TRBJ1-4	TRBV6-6	CASSYSTGGTNEKLFF	TGTGCCAGCAGTTACTCCACAGGGGGCACTAATGAAAAACTGTTTTTT
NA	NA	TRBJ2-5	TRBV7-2	CASRKLTGFQETQYF	TGTGCCAGCAGGAAGCTAACAGGGTTCCAAGAGACCCAGTACTTC
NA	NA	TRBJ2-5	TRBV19	CASSTHRQETQYF	TGTGCCAGTAGTACTCACCGGCAAGAGACCCAGTACTTC
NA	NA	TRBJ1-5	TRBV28	CASSFGGYQPQHF	TGTGCCAGCAGTTTCGGAGGGTATCAGCCCCAGCATTTT
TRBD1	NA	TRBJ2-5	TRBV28	CASSYRGRETQYF	TGTGCCAGCAGTTACAGGGGTCGAGAGACCCAGTACTTC
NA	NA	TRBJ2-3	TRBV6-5	CASSPAGANTDTQYF	TGTGCCAGCAGTCCCGCGGGGGCGAACACAGATACGCAGTATTTT
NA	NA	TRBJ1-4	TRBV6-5	CASSYTSSGFGEKLFF	TGTGCCAGCAGTTACACGTCTTCAGGGTTTGGTGAAAAACTGTTTTTT
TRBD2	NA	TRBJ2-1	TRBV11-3	CASSLVTGGLNEQFF	TGTGCCAGCAGCTTAGTTACGGGGGGGCTCAATGAGCAGTTCTTC
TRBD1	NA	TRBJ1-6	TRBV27	CASSLARTGNNSPLHF	TGTGCCAGCAGTCTAGCGAGGACAGGGAATAATTCACCCCTCCACTTT
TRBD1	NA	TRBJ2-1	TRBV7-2	CASSYLGVRGLTYNEQFF	TGTGCCAGCAGCTACCTCGGGGTCAGGGGGCTGACCTACAATGAGCAGTTCTTC
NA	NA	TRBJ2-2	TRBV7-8	CASSLVRANTGELFF	TGTGCCAGCAGCTTAGTCAGGGCCAACACCGGGGAGCTGTTTTTT
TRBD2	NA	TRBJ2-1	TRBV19	CASSIAAGGYNEQFF	TGTGCCAGTAGTATCGCAGCGGGGGGGTACAATGAGCAGTTCTTC
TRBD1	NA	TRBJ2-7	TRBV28	CASSSGDRAHEQYF	TGTGCCAGCAGCTCCGGGGACAGGGCACACGAGCAGTACTTC
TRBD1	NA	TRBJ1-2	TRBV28	CASSLGQGLDYGYTF	TGTGCCAGCAGCCTGGGACAGGGCCTTGACTATGGCTACACCTTC
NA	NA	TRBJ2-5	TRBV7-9	CASSFSLAETQYF	TGTGCCAGCAGCTTTAGCCTGGCGGAGACCCAGTACTTC
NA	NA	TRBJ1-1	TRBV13	CASSLGQGQNTEAFF	TGTGCCAGCAGCTTAGGACAGGGCCAAAACACTGAAGCTTTCTTT
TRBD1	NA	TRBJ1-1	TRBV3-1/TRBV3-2	CASSPGQGSTEAFF	TGTGCCAGCAGCCCAGGACAGGGGTCGACTGAAGCTTTCTTT
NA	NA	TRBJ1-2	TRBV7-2	CASSSRQGSYGYTF	TGTGCCAGCAGCAGCCGACAAGGCTCCTATGGCTACACCTTC
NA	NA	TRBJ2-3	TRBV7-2	CASRQRPSTDTQYF	TGTGCCAGCCGACAGCGTCCTAGCACAGATACGCAGTATTTT
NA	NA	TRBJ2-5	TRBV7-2	CASSFHTGYEETQYF	TGTGCCAGCAGCTTCCATACAGGGTACGAAGAGACCCAGTACTTC
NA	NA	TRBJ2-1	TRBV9	CASSVAWSSHNEQFF	TGTGCCAGCAGCGTAGCTTGGAGTAGCCACAATGAGCAGTTCTTC
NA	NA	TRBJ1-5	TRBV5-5	CASSLYMQPQHF	TGTGCCAGCAGCTTGTATATGCAGCCCCAGCATTTT
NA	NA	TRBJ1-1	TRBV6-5	CASSPRSAEAFF	TGTGCCAGCAGCCCGCGGTCGGCTGAAGCTTTCTTT
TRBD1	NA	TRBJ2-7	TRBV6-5	CASSRDRAVYEQYF	TGTGCCAGCAGTCGGGACAGGGCGGTCTACGAGCAGTACTTC
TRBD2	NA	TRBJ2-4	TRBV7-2	CASSFLSGVGNIQYF	TGTGCCAGCAGCTTTCTTAGCGGGGTCGGAAACATTCAGTACTTC
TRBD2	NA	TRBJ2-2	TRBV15	CAISRVTSGGELFF	TGTGCCATCAGCAGAGTCACTAGCGGCGGGGAGCTGTTTTTT
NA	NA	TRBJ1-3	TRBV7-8	CASSLRQGSGNTIYF	TGTGCCAGCAGCTTACGGCAGGGCTCTGGAAACACCATATATTTT
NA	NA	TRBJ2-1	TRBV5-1	CASSRLPIDITSSYNEQFF	TGCGCCAGCAGCAGGCTCCCAATTGACATTACGAGCTCCTACAATGAGCAGTTCTTC
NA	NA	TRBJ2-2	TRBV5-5	CASSLLDSYTGELFF	TGTGCCAGCAGCTTATTGGACAGCTACACCGGGGAGCTGTTTTTT
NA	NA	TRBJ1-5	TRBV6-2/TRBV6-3	CASSYPANSNQPQHF	TGTGCCAGCAGTTATCCCGCGAATAGCAATCAGCCCCAGCATTTT
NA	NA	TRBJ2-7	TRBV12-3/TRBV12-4	CASSARGYEQYF	TGTGCCAGCAGTGCTCGCGGGTACGAGCAGTACTTC
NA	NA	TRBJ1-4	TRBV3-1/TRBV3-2	CASSPSIHRDNEKLFF	TGTGCCAGCAGCCCTAGCATTCACAGGGATAATGAAAAACTGTTTTTT
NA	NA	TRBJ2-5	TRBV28	CASSLGGKEETQYF	TGTGCCAGCAGCCTTGGGGGGAAAGAAGAGACCCAGTACTTC
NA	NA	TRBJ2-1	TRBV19	CASSMRTGYNEQFF	TGTGCCAGTAGTATGAGGACTGGCTACAATGAGCAGTTCTTC
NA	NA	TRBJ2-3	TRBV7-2	CASSLYLVDTQYF	TGTGCCAGCAGCTTATACTTGGTAGATACGCAGTATTTT
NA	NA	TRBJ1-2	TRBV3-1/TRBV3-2	CASSALEGIYGYTF	TGTGCCAGCAGCGCATTGGAGGGTATCTATGGCTACACCTTC
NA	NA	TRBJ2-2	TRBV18	CASSPRSLNTGELFF	TGTGCCAGCTCACCACGTTCACTGAACACCGGGGAGCTGTTTTTT
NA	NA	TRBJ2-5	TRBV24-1	CATSDPRKPEETQYF	TGTGCCACCAGTGATCCTAGAAAACCAGAGGAGACCCAGTACTTC
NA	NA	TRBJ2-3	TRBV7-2	CASRRVPGSTDTQYF	TGTGCCAGCAGGAGAGTACCGGGTAGCACAGATACGCAGTATTTT
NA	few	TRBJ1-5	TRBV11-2	CASSLTTGSNQPQHF	TGTGCCAGCAGCTTAACTACAGGATCCAATCAGCCCCAGCATTTT
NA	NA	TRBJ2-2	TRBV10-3	CAIGGGRITGELFF	TGTGCCATCGGAGGGGGCAGGATTACCGGGGAGCTGTTTTTT
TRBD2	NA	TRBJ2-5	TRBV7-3	CASSATSGSSETQYF	TGTGCCAGCAGCGCGACTAGCGGGAGTAGTGAGACCCAGTACTTC